This T cell receptor (beta chain) was sequenced in a study of cytomegalovirus exposure and HLA in healthy donors. The donors (healthy individuals) were bone marrow donors. V was clipped by 5 bases and J by 5 bases; unmatched bases: 8. The V gene's germline CDR1 is SEHNR and CDR2 FQNEAQ (reference sequence). The CDR3 is made up of 14 amino acids. Comments on this clone: Its antigen is currently unknown.

The study's findings and limits: Cytomegalovirus status was reportedly diagnosed by the classifier with high sensitivity and specificity. Later work associated roughly 17,000 TCR beta sequences with HLA alleles at 0.05 false discovery rate. TCR beta V- and J-gene trimming, according to a later analysis, was linked to a missense DCLRE1C variant.

PCR employed 60 Vbeta and 13 Jbeta primers. Repertoires were generated with immunoSEQ multiplex PCR, while TCRdb's copy carries only in-frame clones and drops some. Among fewer than 80,000 clones listed, more than 70% were seen once. Sequenced input: PBMCs. This chain uses TRBV7-9 with TRBJ2-7; 8 bases fit TRBD1. The sequence was collected from a man aged 45-65 years in good health and CMV-seropositive. The CDR3 DNA is TGTGCCAGCAGCGCACCCGGGACAGGCGACGAGCAGTACTTC. It specifies CASSAPGTGDEQYF.